This TCR beta chain appears in the sequencing data of a study of blood T cell repertoires in COVID-19. Method: immunoSEQ multiplex PCR; TCRdb's copy keeps in-frame clones and lacks some. Of a few hundred thousand clones listed, around 90% were seen once; the top ten hold 1%. The ends lost 5 bases at V and 6 bases at J; junction bases unmatched: 9. Germline V CDR1 and CDR2: LNHDA, SQIVND (reference sequence). CDR3 length: 14 residues. Sequenced input: peripheral blood. This chain joins TRBV19 and TRBJ1-2, with 7 positions matching TRBD1. This TCR derives from a man over 45 with active or convalescent COVID-19. The CDR3 DNA follows: TGTGCCAGTAGTTTATTGGACAGGAACAATGGCTACACCTTC. It is translated as CASSLLDRNNGYTF.